Listed below are T cell receptor beta chains from one sample, sequenced in a study of tumor and adjacent non-tumor tissue in lung cancer. TCRdb used MiXCR to reprocess the multiplex PCR reads, holding one entry per CDR3 protein. The sample yields some 80,000 distinct CDR3 sequences, 72% seen once. Sequenced material: lung tumor tissue. The receptor source for this set is a middle-aged woman with non-small cell lung cancer. Both conserved end residues are part of each CDR3. The D gene is left open where the match is weak. Clone size is given for some rows only: seen once, a few or many times, or a class if the clone is expanded.

>many|TRBJ2-5|TRBV6-7|TRBD1
TGTGCCAGCAGTTACACGGACAGGGTTAAGTACCAAGAGACCCAGTACTTC
CASSYTDRVKYQETQYF
>NA|TRBJ2-6|TRBV29-1|TRBD1
TGCGGCGTTTCGACAGGGGGCTATGGGGCCAACGACCTGACTTTC
CGVSTGGYGANDLTF
>NA|TRBJ2-3|TRBV6-5|NA
TGTGCAGGCAGTTACTCGAGAAGCACAGATACGCAGTATTTT
CAGSYSRSTDTQYF
>NA|TRBJ2-7|TRBV11-2|NA
TGTGCCAGCAGCGAGAGAATATCGGAAGGACGTGGCGGGCAGTACTTC
CASSERISEGRGGQYF
>few|TRBJ2-1|TRBV11-2|TRBD1
TGTGCCAACAGCTTAGGTGGGACAGGCTACAGTGAACAGTTCTTC
CANSLGGTGYSEQFF
>NA|TRBJ2-7|TRBV6-5|NA
TGTGCCAGTAGTTACTCGAGGAAGATTCTCTCCTACGAGCAGTACTTC
CASSYSRKILSYEQYF
>NA|TRBJ2-3|TRBV7-8|NA
TGTGCCAGCAGCTCAACACATTCGACTAGCAGGGGCGGGCGCACGCAGTATTTT
CASSSTHSTSRGGRTQYF
>few|TRBJ1-4|TRBV20-1|NA
TGCAGTGTGGCAGGGTCTAATGAAAAACTGTTTTTT
CSVAGSNEKLFF
>NA|TRBJ2-7|TRBV6-2/TRBV6-3|NA
TGTGCCAACAGTTACTCTAACAGCGAGCAGTACTTC
CANSYSNSEQYF
>once|TRBJ2-3|TRBV11-3|TRBD2
TGTGCTAGCAGCTCAAGCCTTCTAACGGGGGGGGGAGATACGCAGTATTTT
CASSSSLLTGGGDTQYF
>NA|TRBJ2-6|TRBV11-2|NA
TGCGCCAACAGCCCGAACTTGAAGGGCTCTGAGGCCAACGTCCTGACTTTC
CANSPNLKGSEANVLTF
>NA|TRBJ2-1|TRBV7-9|NA
TGTGCCAACAGCTTAGCGGTGACGGACTACAATGAGCAGTTCTTC
CANSLAVTDYNEQFF
>NA|TRBJ2-1|TRBV28|TRBD2
TGTGCCAGCAGCCCCGGGACTAGCATCGAGACCCAGTTCTTC
CASSPGTSIETQFF
>NA|TRBJ1-5|TRBV12-3/TRBV12-4|NA
TGTGCCAGCAGTTTTCTCGGCCTCAATCAGCCCAAGCATTTT
CASSFLGLNQPKHF
>NA|TRBJ2-1|TRBV6-1|NA
TGTGCCAGCACAGTTGCAGGGTACACCTACAATGAGCAGCTCTTC
CASTVAGYTYNEQLF
>NA|TRBJ2-7|TRBV11-2|NA
TGTGCCAGCAGGCACCCCGGGACTTGCGGAAACGAGCAGTACTTC
CASRHPGTCGNEQYF
>NA|TRBJ2-1|TRBV11-2|TRBD2
TGTGCCAGCAGCCTAGGGACTAACTACAATGAACAGTTCTTC
CASSLGTNYNEQFF
>many|TRBJ2-4|TRBV7-9|TRBD1
TGTGCCAGCAGCCCTACAGGGGGCTCCAAAAACATTCAGTACTTC
CASSPTGGSKNIQYF
>NA|TRBJ1-5|TRBV6-5|NA
TGTGCCAGCAGGTCGGGAGTGGGTATTCAGCCCCAGCATTTT
CASRSGVGIQPQHF
>NA|TRBJ2-5|TRBV11-3|NA
TGTGCCAGCCGTCGGGGGGCCCAAGAGACCCTGTACTTC
CASRRGAQETLYF
>NA|TRBJ1-1|TRBV7-9|TRBD1
TGTGACAGCAGCTTCGCTCGGCCAGGGGGTTTGAACATTGAGGCTTTCTTT
CDSSFARPGGLNIEAFF
>NA|TRBJ2-5|TRBV6-1|NA
TGTGCCAGCAGGAAGGGGGTAGGGATGGAAGAGACCCAGTACTTC
CASRKGVGMEETQYF
>once|TRBJ1-5|TRBV6-5|TRBD1
TGTACCAGCAACCCTAGGACAGGGGCGGATCAGTCCCAGCATTTT
CTSNPRTGADQSQHF
>NA|TRBJ2-5|TRBV4-1|NA
TGCGCCAGCAGCCAAGTAGGTGGCTGGGAGACCCAGTACTTC
CASSQVGGWETQYF
>medium-sized|TRBJ2-7|TRBV11-2|NA
TGTGCCAGCAGCTTTGGTCCGGCGAAGGAGCAGTACTTC
CASSFGPAKEQYF
>NA|TRBJ2-3|TRBV4-1|NA
TGCGCCAGCAGCCCCGTCCGGTCAAGCACGGATACGCAGTGTTTT
CASSPVRSSTDTQCF
>many|TRBJ2-2|TRBV7-9|NA
TGTGCCAGCAACACAGGGGAGCTGTTTTTT
CASNTGELFF
>many|TRBJ2-7|TRBV28|NA
TGTGCCAGCAGTGGCAGGCACGAGCAGTACTTC
CASSGRHEQYF
>NA|TRBJ1-6|TRBV4-2|NA
TGTGCCAGCATCCAATATCCCCCGGCGGGGTTGGGTAATTCACCCCTCCACTTT
CASIQYPPAGLGNSPLHF
>NA|TRBJ2-3|TRBV11-2|TRBD1
TGTGCCAGTAGCCCGCTCTCAGGGGGCACGAATGCGCAGTATTTT
CASSPLSGGTNAQYF
>NA|TRBJ2-3|TRBV20-1|NA
TGCAATGCTAGAGTAGTAGGGGCAGAAACGCAGTATTTT
CNARVVGAETQYF
>many|TRBJ2-5|TRBV4-1|NA
TGCGCCAGCAGCCAAGAGCCGGCAACAATTGGAGAGACCCAGTACTTC
CASSQEPATIGETQYF
>NA|TRBJ2-7|TRBV11-2|NA
TGTGCCAGCTGCTTAATCTCAAACTCTTACGAGCAGTATTTC
CASCLISNSYEQYF
>NA|TRBJ2-1|TRBV11-3|TRBD2
TGTGCCAGCAACTCCGAGGGGACTAGCGGGGGCAATGAGCACTTCTTC
CASNSEGTSGGNEHFF
>few|TRBJ2-7|TRBV6-2/TRBV6-3|TRBD1
TGTGCCAGCAGTTATCCTGGGACAGGGTCATACGAGCAGTACTTC
CASSYPGTGSYEQYF
>NA|TRBJ2-1|TRBV14|NA
TGTGCCGGCAGCCGACAGGCTGGCAATGAGCAGTTCTTC
CAGSRQAGNEQFF
>NA|TRBJ2-3|TRBV7-9|NA
TGTACCAGCAGCGTAGGGTCAGGGGTTGCAGATACGCAGTATTTT
CTSSVGSGVADTQYF
>NA|TRBJ2-5|TRBV12-3/TRBV12-4|NA
TGTGCCAGCAGTTTTCTTCAGGGAAGGCGAGAGACCCAGTATTTC
CASSFLQGRRETQYF
>NA|TRBJ2-3|TRBV5-4|TRBD1
TGTGCCAGAAGCTTGGGACAGGGGGTCGATGCGCAGTATTTT
CARSLGQGVDAQYF
>NA|TRBJ2-7|TRBV6-2/TRBV6-3|NA
TGTGCCAGCGGTTACTCGTCAGGGTTTATGATTGGCGACCAGTACTTC
CASGYSSGFMIGDQYF
>NA|TRBJ2-6|TRBV6-5|TRBD1
TGTACCAGCAAACGCGAGGGGGCCGGGGCCAGCGTCATGACTTTC
CTSKREGAGASVMTF
>many|TRBJ2-3|TRBV29-1|NA
TGCAGCGTTCAGGGGGGGCTCACAGATACGCAGTATTTT
CSVQGGLTDTQYF
>NA|TRBJ1-1|TRBV6-5|NA
TGTGCCAGTAGTAGCCTGGGATGGGACGCTGAAGCTTTCTTT
CASSSLGWDAEAFF
>NA|TRBJ1-6|TRBV6-5|NA
TGTGCCAGTAGTCCTACCGGGATAGGGAATTCACCCATCCACTTT
CASSPTGIGNSPIHF
>NA|TRBJ1-5|TRBV25-1|NA
TGTGCCAGCAGTGCCACAAGGGGAGCTCAGCCCCAGCATTTT
CASSATRGAQPQHF